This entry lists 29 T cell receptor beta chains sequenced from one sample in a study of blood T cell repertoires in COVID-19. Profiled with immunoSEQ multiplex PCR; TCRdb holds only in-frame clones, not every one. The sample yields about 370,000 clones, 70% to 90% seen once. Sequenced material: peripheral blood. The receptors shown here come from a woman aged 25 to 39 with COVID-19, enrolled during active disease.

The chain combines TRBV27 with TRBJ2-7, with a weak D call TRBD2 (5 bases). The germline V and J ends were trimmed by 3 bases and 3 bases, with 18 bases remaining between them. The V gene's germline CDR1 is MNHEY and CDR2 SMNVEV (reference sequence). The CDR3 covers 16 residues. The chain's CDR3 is CASSFAGGRGFYEQYF. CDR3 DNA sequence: TGTGCCAGCAGTTTTGCCGGAGGCCGGGGATTCTACGAGCAGTACTTC.

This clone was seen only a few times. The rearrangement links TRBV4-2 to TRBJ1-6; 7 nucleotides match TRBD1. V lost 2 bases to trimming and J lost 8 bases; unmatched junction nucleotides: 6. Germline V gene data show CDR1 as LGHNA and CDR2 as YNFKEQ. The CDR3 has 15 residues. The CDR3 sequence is CASSQSTGNYSPLHF. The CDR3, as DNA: TGTGCCAGCAGCCAATCGACAGGGAATTATTCACCCCTCCACTTT.

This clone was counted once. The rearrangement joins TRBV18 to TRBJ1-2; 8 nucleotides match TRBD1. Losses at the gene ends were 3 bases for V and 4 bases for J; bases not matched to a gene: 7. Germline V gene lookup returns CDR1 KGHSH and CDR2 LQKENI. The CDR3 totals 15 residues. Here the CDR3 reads CASSPPGQVFYGYTF. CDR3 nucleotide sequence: TGTGCCAGCTCACCCCCGGGACAGGTCTTCTATGGCTACACCTTC.

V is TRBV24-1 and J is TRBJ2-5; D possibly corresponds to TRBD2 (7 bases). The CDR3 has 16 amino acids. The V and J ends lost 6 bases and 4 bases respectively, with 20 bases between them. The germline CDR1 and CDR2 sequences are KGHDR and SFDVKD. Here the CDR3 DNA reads TGTGCCACCAGTCCGGGGGGAACAGGGAAGGGAGAGACCCAGTACTTC. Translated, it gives CATSPGGTGKGETQYF.

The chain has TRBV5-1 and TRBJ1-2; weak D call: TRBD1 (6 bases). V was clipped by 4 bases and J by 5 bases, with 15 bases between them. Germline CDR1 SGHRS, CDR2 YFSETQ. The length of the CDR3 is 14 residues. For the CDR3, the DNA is TGCGCCAGCAGCCGGGAGGGGGGGCGGTATGGCTACACCTTC. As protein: CASSREGGRYGYTF.

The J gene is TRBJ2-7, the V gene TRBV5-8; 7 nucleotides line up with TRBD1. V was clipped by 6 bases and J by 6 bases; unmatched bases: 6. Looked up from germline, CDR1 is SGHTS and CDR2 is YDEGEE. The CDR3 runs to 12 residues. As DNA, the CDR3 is TGTGCCAGCAACAGGGGTGGTACCGAGCAGTACTTC. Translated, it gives CASNRGGTEQYF.

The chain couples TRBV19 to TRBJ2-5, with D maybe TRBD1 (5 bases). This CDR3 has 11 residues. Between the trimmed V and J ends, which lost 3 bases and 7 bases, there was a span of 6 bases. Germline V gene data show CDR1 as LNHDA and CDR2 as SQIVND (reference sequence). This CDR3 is CASSIQGTQYF. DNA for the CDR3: TGTGCCAGTAGTATCCAGGGGACCCAGTACTTC.

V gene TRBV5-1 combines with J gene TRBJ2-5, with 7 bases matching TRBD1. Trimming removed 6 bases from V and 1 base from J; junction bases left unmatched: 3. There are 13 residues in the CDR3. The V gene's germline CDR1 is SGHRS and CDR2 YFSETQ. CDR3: CASTGQAQETQYF. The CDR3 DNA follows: TGCGCCAGCACTGGACAGGCCCAAGAGACCCAGTACTTC.

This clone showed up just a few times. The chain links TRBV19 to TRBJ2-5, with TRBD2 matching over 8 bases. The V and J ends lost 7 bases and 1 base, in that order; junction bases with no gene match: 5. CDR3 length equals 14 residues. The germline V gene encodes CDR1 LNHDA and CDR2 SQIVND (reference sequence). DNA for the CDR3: TGTGCCAGTAAGCGGGAGATGGGCCAAGAGACCCAGTACTTC. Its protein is CASKREMGQETQYF.

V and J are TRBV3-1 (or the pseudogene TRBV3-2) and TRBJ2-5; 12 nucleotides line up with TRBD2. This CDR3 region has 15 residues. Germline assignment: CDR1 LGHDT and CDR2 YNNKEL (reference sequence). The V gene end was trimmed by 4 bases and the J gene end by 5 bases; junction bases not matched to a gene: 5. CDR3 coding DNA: TGTGCCAGCAGCCCTAGCGGGGGGGCCGGTGAGACCCAGTACTTC. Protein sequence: CASSPSGGAGETQYF.

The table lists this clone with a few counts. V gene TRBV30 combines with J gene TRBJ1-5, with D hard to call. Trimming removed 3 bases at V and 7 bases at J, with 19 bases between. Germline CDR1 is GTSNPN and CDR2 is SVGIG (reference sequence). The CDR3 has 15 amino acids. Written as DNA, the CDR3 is TGTGCCTGGAGAAAGGCCACTTCGCTGGAGCAGCCCCAGCATTTT. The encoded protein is CAWRKATSLEQPQHF.

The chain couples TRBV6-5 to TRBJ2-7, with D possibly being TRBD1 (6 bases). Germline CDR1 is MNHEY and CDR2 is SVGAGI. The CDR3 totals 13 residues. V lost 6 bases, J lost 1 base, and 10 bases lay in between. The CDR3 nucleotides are TGTGCCAGCAGGAGGGACACATCCTACGAGCAGTACTTC. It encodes CASRRDTSYEQYF.

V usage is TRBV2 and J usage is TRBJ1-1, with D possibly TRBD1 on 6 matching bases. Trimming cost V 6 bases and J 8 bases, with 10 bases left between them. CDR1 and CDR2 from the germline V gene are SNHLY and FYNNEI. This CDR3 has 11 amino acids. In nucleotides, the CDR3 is TGTGCCAGCAGCCGCGGACAGGAAGCTTTCTTT. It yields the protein CASSRGQEAFF.

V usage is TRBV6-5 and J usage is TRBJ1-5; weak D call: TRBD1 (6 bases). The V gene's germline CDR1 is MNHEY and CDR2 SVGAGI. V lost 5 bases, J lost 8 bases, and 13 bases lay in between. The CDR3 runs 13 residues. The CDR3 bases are TGTGCCAGCAGTCAATTAGGGGGGGAGCCCCAGCATTTT. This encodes CASSQLGGEPQHF.

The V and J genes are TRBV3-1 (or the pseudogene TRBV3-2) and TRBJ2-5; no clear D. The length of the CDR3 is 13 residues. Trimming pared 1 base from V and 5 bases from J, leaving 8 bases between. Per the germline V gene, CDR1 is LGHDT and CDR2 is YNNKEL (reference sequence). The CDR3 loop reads CASSQGVVETQYF. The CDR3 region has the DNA TGTGCCAGCAGCCAAGGCGTGGTGGAGACCCAGTACTTC.

The chain's CDR3 is CASRRGMETQYF. The CDR3 region has the DNA TGTGCCAGCAGAAGAGGAATGGAGACCCAGTACTTC. This sequence joins TRBV28 and TRBJ2-5, with no clear D. The germline CDR1 and CDR2 sequences are MDHEN and SYDVKM. V was pared by 6 bases and J by 5 bases, with 10 bases between. The CDR3 runs to 12 residues.

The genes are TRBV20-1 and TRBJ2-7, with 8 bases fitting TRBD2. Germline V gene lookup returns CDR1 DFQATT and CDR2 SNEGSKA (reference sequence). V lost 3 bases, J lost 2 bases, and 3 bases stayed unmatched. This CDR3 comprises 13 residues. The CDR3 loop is CSASKAGAYEQYV. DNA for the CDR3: TGCAGTGCTAGTAAAGCGGGAGCCTACGAGCAGTACGTC.

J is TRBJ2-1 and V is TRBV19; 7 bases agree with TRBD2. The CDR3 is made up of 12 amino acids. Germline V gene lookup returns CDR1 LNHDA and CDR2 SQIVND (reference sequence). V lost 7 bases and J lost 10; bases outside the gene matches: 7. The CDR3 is CASTILGGEQFF. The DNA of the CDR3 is TGTGCCAGTACCATCCTGGGGGGGGAGCAGTTCTTC.

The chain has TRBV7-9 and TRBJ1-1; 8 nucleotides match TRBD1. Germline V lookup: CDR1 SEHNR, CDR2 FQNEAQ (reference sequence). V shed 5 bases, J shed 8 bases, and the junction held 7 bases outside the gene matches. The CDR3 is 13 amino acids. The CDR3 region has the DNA TGTGCCAGCAGCCTCACGACAGGGGCGGAAGCTTTCTTT. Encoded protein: CASSLTTGAEAFF.

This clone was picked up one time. In nucleotides, the CDR3 is TGTGCCAGCAGCCAAGTGGGTGGCGGGGGGGCTTTTGCCAAAAACATTCAGTACTTC. This sequence encodes CASSQVGGGGAFAKNIQYF. The chain joins TRBV3-1 (or the pseudogene TRBV3-2) to TRBJ2-4, with 9 bases that match TRBD2. Germline V gene lookup returns CDR1 LGHDT and CDR2 YNNKEL (reference sequence). The trim removed 1 base at V and 1 base at J, leaving 11 bases unmatched. CDR3 length: 19 amino acids.

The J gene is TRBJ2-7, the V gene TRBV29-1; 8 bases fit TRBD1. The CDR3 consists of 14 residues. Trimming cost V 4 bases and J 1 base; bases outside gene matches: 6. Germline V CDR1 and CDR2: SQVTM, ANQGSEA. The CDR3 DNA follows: TGCAGCGTTGTTGGACAGGGATTTTCCTACGAGCAGTACTTC. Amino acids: CSVVGQGFSYEQYF.

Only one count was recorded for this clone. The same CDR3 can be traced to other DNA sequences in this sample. In DNA form, the CDR3 reads TGTGCCAGCAGCCAAGGACAGAACACTGAAGCTTTCTTT. Protein: CASSQGQNTEAFF. J is TRBJ1-1 and V is TRBV3-1 (or the pseudogene TRBV3-2); D not certain. The germline V and J ends were trimmed by 1 base and 1 base, with 4 bases remaining between them. This CDR3 spans 13 amino acids. Germline V gives CDR1 LGHDT, CDR2 YNNKEL (reference sequence).

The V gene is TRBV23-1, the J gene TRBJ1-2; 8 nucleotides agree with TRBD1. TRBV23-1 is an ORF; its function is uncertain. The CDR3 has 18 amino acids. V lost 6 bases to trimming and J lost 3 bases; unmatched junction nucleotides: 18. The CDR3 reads CASSSFATGARRDYGYTF. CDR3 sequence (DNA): TGCGCCAGCAGCTCTTTCGCGACAGGGGCTCGGAGGGACTATGGCTACACCTTC.

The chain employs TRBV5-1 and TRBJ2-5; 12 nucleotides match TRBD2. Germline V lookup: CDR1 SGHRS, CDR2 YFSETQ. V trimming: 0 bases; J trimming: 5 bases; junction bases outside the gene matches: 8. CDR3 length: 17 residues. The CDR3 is CASSLGPSGGARETQYF. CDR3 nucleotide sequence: TGCGCCAGCAGCTTGGGCCCTAGCGGGGGGGCCCGGGAGACCCAGTACTTC.

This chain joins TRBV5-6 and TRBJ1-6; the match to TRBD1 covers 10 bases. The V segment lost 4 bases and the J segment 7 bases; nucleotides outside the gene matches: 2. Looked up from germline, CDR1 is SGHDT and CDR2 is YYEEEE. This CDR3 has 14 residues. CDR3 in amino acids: CASSVDRGNSPLHF. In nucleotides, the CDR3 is TGTGCCAGCAGCGTGGACAGGGGGAATTCACCCCTCCACTTT.

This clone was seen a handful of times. Here the CDR3 DNA reads TGTGCCACCAGCAGAGGGACCGAAGGCAGGGCGGGGGAGCTGTTTTTT. Amino acids: CATSRGTEGRAGELFF. The rearrangement uses TRBV15 and TRBJ2-2; D is perhaps TRBD1 (5 bases). Germline assignment: CDR1 LNHNV and CDR2 YYDKDF (reference sequence). This CDR3 contains 16 residues. With 1 base removed from V and 8 bases from J, the gap between germline ends came to 17 bases.

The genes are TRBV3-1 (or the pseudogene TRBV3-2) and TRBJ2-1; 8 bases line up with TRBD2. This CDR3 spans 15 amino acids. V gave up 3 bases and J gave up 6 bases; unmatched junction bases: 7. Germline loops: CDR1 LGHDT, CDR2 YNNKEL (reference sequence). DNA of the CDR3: TGTGCCAGCAGCCAGGGGCTAGCGGGCATCAATGAGCAGTTCTTC. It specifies CASSQGLAGINEQFF.

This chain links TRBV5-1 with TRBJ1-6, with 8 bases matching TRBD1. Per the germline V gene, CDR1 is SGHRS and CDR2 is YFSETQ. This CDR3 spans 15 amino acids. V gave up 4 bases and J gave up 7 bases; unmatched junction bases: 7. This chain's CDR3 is CASSQGAKLNSPLHF. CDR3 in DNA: TGCGCCAGCAGCCAGGGGGCAAAACTAAATTCACCCCTCCACTTT.

The CDR3 sequence is CASSLDSARLGEQFF. For the CDR3, the DNA is TGCGCCAGCAGCTTGGATAGCGCCAGGCTCGGTGAGCAGTTCTTC. The J gene is TRBJ2-1, the V gene TRBV5-1; possible D gene TRBD2, 5 bases. CDR1 is SGHRS and CDR2 is YFSETQ in the germline V gene. The CDR3 length is 15 residues. Trimming took 0 bases from V and 9 from J, leaving 16 bases between them.